Listed below are T cell receptor beta chains from one sample, sequenced in a study of cytomegalovirus exposure and HLA in healthy donors. Method: immunoSEQ multiplex PCR; TCRdb's copy keeps in-frame clones and lacks some. The table lists about 80,000 clones, approximately 80% of them singletons. Sequencing was done on a sample of PBMCs. These receptor sequences come from a woman aged 50 to 60 in good health and CMV-seropositive. Both conserved end residues are part of each CDR3. A D gene is named only where the DNA matches it firmly. Rows give clone size only sometimes, using once, few, many, or a class for an expanded clone.

J gene	CDR3 length	V gene	clone size	D gene	CDR3 protein	CDR3 DNA
TRBJ2-1	17	TRBV15	NA	NA	CATSRPPRWGGGSEQFF	TGTGCCACCAGCAGACCGCCTAGATGGGGAGGAGGGAGTGAGCAGTTCTTC
TRBJ2-2	16	TRBV5-1	NA	NA	CASSLSQGGSTGELFF	TGCGCCAGCAGCTTGTCCCAGGGGGGTTCCACCGGGGAGCTGTTTTTT
TRBJ1-1	14	TRBV28	NA	NA	CASSLSTRDTEAFF	TGTGCCAGCAGTTTATCCACCAGGGACACTGAAGCTTTCTTT
TRBJ2-1	12	TRBV5-4	NA	NA	CASSLGSGEQFF	TGTGCCAGCAGCTTGGGGAGCGGGGAGCAGTTCTTC
TRBJ2-5	15	TRBV5-8	once	TRBD1	CASRNRDRSQETQYF	TGTGCCAGCAGAAACCGGGACAGAAGTCAAGAGACCCAGTACTTC
TRBJ2-1	17	TRBV11-2	NA	TRBD2	CASSLYPAGEDLGEQFF	TGTGCCAGCAGCTTATATCCAGCGGGGGAGGATCTAGGTGAGCAGTTCTTC
TRBJ1-3	15	TRBV5-1	NA	NA	CASSRDSDSGNTIYF	TGCGCCAGCAGCAGAGACAGCGACTCTGGAAACACCATATATTTT
TRBJ1-3	15	TRBV4-2	NA	NA	CASSQEVGVGNTIYF	TGTGCCAGCAGCCAAGAAGTAGGGGTCGGAAACACCATATATTTT
TRBJ2-3	16	TRBV4-1	NA	NA	CASSLGQYGGTDTQYF	TGCGCCAGCAGCCTTGGACAGTACGGAGGCACAGATACGCAGTATTTT
TRBJ2-2	14	TRBV5-6	NA	TRBD2	CASSLAGGPGELFF	TGTGCCAGCAGTTTAGCGGGGGGGCCCGGGGAGCTGTTTTTT
TRBJ2-2	15	TRBV7-8	NA	NA	CASSFEGLDTGELFF	TGTGCCAGCAGCTTCGAGGGACTCGACACCGGGGAGCTGTTTTTT
TRBJ2-1	13	TRBV29-1	NA	TRBD2	CSVERDYNNEQFF	TGCAGCGTTGAACGGGACTACAACAATGAGCAGTTCTTC
TRBJ2-2	15	TRBV5-1	NA	NA	CASSLGTGGAGELFF	TGCGCCAGCAGCTTGGGGACTGGCGGGGCCGGGGAGCTGTTTTTT
TRBJ1-1	13	TRBV30	NA	NA	CAWSVLDLSEAFF	TGTGCCTGGAGTGTACTCGATCTGTCTGAAGCTTTCTTT
TRBJ1-1	16	TRBV21-1	NA	NA	CASSSISFPGQGEAFF	TGTGCCAGCAGCAGTATCTCCTTTCCGGGACAGGGTGAAGCTTTCTTT
TRBJ1-2	11	TRBV6-5	few	NA	CASRGEGGYTF	TGTGCCAGCCGGGGGGAGGGTGGCTACACCTTC
TRBJ2-2	16	TRBV2	NA	TRBD1	CASIATGTGGPGELFF	TGTGCCAGCATCGCCACCGGGACAGGGGGCCCCGGGGAGCTGTTTTTT
TRBJ1-1	13	TRBV19	once	TRBD1	CASSIGGQGRAFF	TGTGCCAGTAGTATAGGGGGACAGGGCAGGGCTTTCTTT
TRBJ2-3	16	TRBV5-5	NA	NA	CASSFRQDQSTDTQYF	TGTGCCAGCAGCTTCAGACAGGATCAGAGCACAGATACGCAGTATTTT
TRBJ2-2	17	TRBV11-2	NA	NA	CASSLNTRRGVTGELFF	TGTGCCAGCAGCTTAAACACTCGGCGGGGAGTCACCGGGGAGCTGTTTTTT
TRBJ2-7	13	TRBV5-1	NA	TRBD2	CASSQAGRYEQYF	TGCGCCAGCAGTCAAGCGGGGCGTTACGAGCAGTACTTC
TRBJ2-2	15	TRBV9	NA	NA	CASSVDPARGGELFF	TGTGCCAGCAGCGTAGACCCGGCTAGAGGCGGGGAGCTGTTTTTT
TRBJ1-4	15	TRBV7-9	NA	NA	CASSSTPGSNEKLFF	TGTGCCAGCAGCTCTACGCCAGGGTCTAATGAAAAACTGTTTTTT
TRBJ1-2	14	TRBV30	NA	NA	CAWKAGSGRGGYTF	TGTGCCTGGAAAGCGGGGTCAGGGAGGGGAGGCTACACCTTC
TRBJ1-1	16	TRBV27	few	NA	CASSFFGVQGTTEAFF	TGTGCCAGCAGTTTTTTTGGAGTCCAGGGCACCACTGAAGCTTTCTTT
TRBJ2-5	14	TRBV5-1	NA	NA	CASSLALASETQYF	TGCGCCAGCAGCTTGGCCCTAGCATCAGAGACCCAGTACTTC
TRBJ2-1	16	TRBV11-2	once	TRBD2	CASSLPGGRRWDEQFF	TGTGCCAGCAGCCTACCGGGAGGGAGACGGTGGGATGAGCAGTTCTTC
TRBJ2-2	14	TRBV11-3	NA	NA	CASSLGTATGELFF	TGTGCCAGCAGCTTAGGGACAGCCACCGGGGAGCTGTTTTTT
TRBJ1-3	12	TRBV11-3	NA	NA	CPRLYSGNTIYF	TGCCCCCGACTGTACTCTGGAAACACCATATATTTT
TRBJ1-5	15	TRBV15	NA	NA	CATSRDYEGRQPQHF	TGTGCCACCAGCAGAGATTACGAGGGAAGACAGCCCCAGCATTTT
TRBJ2-5	15	TRBV19	NA	TRBD2	CASSPRLAGGETQYF	TGTGCCAGTAGTCCTAGACTAGCGGGAGGGGAGACCCAGTACTTC
TRBJ2-5	19	TRBV27	NA	TRBD1	CASSLIYAGQGRAQETQYF	TGTGCCAGCAGTTTAATATATGCTGGACAGGGAAGGGCCCAAGAGACCCAGTACTTC
TRBJ1-3	16	TRBV7-6	many	NA	CASSLSQAPPGNTIYF	TGTGCCAGCAGCCTATCACAGGCCCCACCTGGAAACACCATATATTTT
TRBJ2-1	17	TRBV15	few	TRBD2	CATSRGTSGGSYNEQFF	TGTGCCACCAGCAGGGGGACTAGCGGGGGCTCCTACAATGAGCAGTTCTTC
TRBJ1-2	13	TRBV5-6	once	TRBD1	CASSQDRSYGYTF	TGTGCCAGCAGCCAGGACAGGTCCTATGGCTACACCTTC
TRBJ1-2	15	TRBV9	few	NA	CASSVVSGTNYGYTF	TGTGCCAGCAGCGTAGTCTCGGGGACTAACTATGGCTACACCTTC
TRBJ2-1	15	TRBV9	few	NA	CASSVGPVYYNEQFF	TGTGCCAGCAGCGTAGGCCCAGTTTATTACAATGAGCAGTTCTTC
TRBJ1-3	21	TRBV4-2	few	NA	CASSQEAIVQGRINSGNTIYF	TGTGCCAGCAGCCAAGAAGCGATAGTCCAGGGAAGAATTAACTCTGGAAACACCATATATTTT